Given below is one TCR beta chain in context. V was pared by 5 bases and J by 6 bases, with 21 bases between. Germline lookup yields CDR1 PRHDT and CDR2 FYEKMQ (reference sequence). The CDR3 extends over 16 amino acids. Here immunoSEQ multiplex PCR was the method, and the copy in TCRdb shows in-frame clones only, minus some. The table lists fewer than 130,000 clones, more than 75% of them singletons, with about 3.5% in the top ten. The sample originates from a study of blood T cell repertoires in COVID-19. The gene calls are TRBV13 and TRBJ2-3; possibly TRBD2 for D (9 bases). This clonotype was obtained from a woman in her forties or fifties with acute or convalescent COVID-19. Sample: peripheral blood. CDR3 protein: CASSDRGSGSMDTQYF. DNA of the CDR3: TGTGCCAGCAGCGACAGGGGTAGCGGGAGCATGGATACGCAGTATTTT.